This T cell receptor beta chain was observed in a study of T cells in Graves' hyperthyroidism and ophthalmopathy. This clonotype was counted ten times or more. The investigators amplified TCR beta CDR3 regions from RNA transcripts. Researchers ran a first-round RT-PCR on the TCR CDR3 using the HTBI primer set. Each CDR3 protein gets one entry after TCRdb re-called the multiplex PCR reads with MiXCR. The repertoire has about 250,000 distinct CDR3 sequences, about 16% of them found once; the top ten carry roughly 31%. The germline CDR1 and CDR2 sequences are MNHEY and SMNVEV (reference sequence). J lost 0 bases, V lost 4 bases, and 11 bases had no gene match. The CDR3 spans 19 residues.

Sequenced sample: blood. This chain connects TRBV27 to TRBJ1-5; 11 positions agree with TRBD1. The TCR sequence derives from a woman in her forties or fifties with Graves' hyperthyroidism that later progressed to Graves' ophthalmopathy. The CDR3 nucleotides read TGTGCCAGCAGTTCCGGGACAGGGGGAATTAAACTTAGCAATCAGCCCCAGCATTTT. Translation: CASSSGTGGIKLSNQPQHF.